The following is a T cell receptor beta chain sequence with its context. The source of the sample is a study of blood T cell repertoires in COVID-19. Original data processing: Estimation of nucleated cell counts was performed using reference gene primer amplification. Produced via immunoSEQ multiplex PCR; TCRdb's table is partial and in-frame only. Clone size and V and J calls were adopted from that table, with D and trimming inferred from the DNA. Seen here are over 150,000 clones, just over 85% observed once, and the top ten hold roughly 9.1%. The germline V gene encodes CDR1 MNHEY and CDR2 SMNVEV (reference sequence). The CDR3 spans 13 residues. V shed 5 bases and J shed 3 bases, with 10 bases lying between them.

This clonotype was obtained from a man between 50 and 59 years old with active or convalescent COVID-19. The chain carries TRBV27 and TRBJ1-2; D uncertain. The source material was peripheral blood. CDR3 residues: CASSTHTHYGYTF. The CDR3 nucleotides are TGTGCCAGCAGTACCCACACCCACTATGGCTACACCTTC.